This T cell receptor (beta chain) is from a study of OX40 agonist ivuxolimab in advanced cancers. A note on the overall study: Ivuxolimab was an agonistic, fully human IgG2 monoclonal antibody directed against OX40 (CD134), a costimulatory receptor. The paper reports the monotherapy dose-escalation portion (N of about 51 patients) of the phase I ivuxolimab trial. Three dose-escalation patients achieved partial responses, one with hepatocellular carcinoma and two with cutaneous melanoma. In the dose-escalation cohort, approximately 82% of patients were male, and the mean age was roughly 60 years, with a range of 23 to 79. Intravenous ivuxolimab was administered to patients every 2 weeks at six dose levels: 0.01, 0.1, 0.3, 1.5, 3 and 10 mg/kg. Of the approximately 53 patients in dose escalation, about 20 had hepatocellular carcinoma, some 15 had melanoma, 9 had renal cell carcinoma and 9 had head and neck cancer. Patients were allowed to have had prior anti-PD-1, anti-PD-L1 or anti-CTLA-4 therapy, and less than 45% of the dose-escalation patients had previously received checkpoint inhibitors. The purpose of peripheral TCRbeta sequencing was to test whether ivuxolimab changed TCR sequence diversity and led to clonal T-cell expansion.

Study-level results and caveats: At doses of 0.1 to 3.0 mg/kg, clonal expansion of both CD4+ and CD8+ blood T cells was observed from baseline to week 6. Low levels of normalized T-cell clonal expansion were also seen in some nonresponding patients. Antigen specificity was not determined for the clonally expanded peripheral T cells. On average, CD8+ T cells showed more expanded clones than CD4+ T cells after ivuxolimab. In the 0.1-3.0 mg/kg groups, partial responders were among the patients with the lowest normalized peripheral clonal expansion, particularly in CD8+ T cells.

Patients with a history of autoimmune disease or receiving systemic immunosuppression were excluded from the trial. In every dose cohort, peripheral blood was drawn for TCR sequencing at baseline, cycle 4 day 1, and cycle 7 day 1. The samples were taken from a phase I, first-in-human, multicenter, open-label dose-escalation trial of ivuxolimab. The trial enrolled adults with locally advanced or metastatic head and neck squamous cell, hepatocellular, melanoma or renal cell carcinoma. CD4+ and CD8+ T cells were sorted separately from peripheral blood before TCR sequencing. This clone was seen more than once but under ten times. Its target antigen remains unknown. One base away there is no much larger clone; base qualities are not given. For sequencing of the TCRbeta CDR3 region, genomic DNA was extracted from the sorted cells. TCRbeta CDR3 regions were sequenced using the immunoSEQ Assay. TCRdb holds this immuneACCESS table with in-frame rearrangements only. Some clones are missing; in checked studies, unresolved V genes explain under half, and the rest has no known cause. The sample data list 55,000 to 65,000 clones, and 75% to 90% of these were observed just once. Less than 0.85% of the sample lies in the top ten.

The sample in question was CD4+ or CD8+ T cells sorted from blood, obtained in a trial of the OX40 agonist ivuxolimab. The TCR was taken from an adult with an advanced solid tumor such as melanoma, head and neck, liver or kidney cancer.

Read as DNA, the sequence is TGTGCCAGCAGGAGAGGCTCTGAAGCTTTCTTT. Its product reads: CASRRGSEAFF. Rearrangement joined TRBV13 to TRBJ1-1, with the D segment identity uncertain. The CDR3 holds 11 amino acids from the cysteine to the phenylalanine. The entry retains the CDR3 DNA only, 33 bases that are in frame from base 1. CDR1 is given as PRHDT and CDR2 as FYEKMQ, both from the germline V gene (reference sequence). V gives up 6 bases and J gives up 6 bases, and the segment between their germline ends measures 8 bases. Supplemented by the reference TRBV13 and TRBJ1-1 proteins around the CDR3, the complete variable domain is AAGVIQSPRHLIKEKRETATLKCYPIPRHDTVYWYQQGPGQDPQFLISFYEKMQSDKGSIPDRFSAQQFSDYHSELNMSSLELGDSALYFCASRRGSEAFFGQGTRLTVV.